The 15 T cell receptor beta chains given below trace back to one sample, sequenced in a study of T cell responses to AZD1222 COVID-19 vaccine. Produced via immunoSEQ multiplex PCR; TCRdb's table is partial and in-frame only. This sample has around 140,000 clones; around 90% occur once, and the top ten carry about 3%. The material was peripheral blood, obtained on day 0 of AZD1222 vaccination. These receptors all come from an adult in good health.

The chain couples TRBV6-5 to TRBJ1-1; TRBD1 aligns across 11 bases. J was trimmed by 8 bases and V by 6 bases; bases with no gene match: 5. The CDR3 contains 13 residues. Germline CDR1 MNHEY, CDR2 SVGAGI. The CDR3 nucleotides are TGTGCCAGCAGCCATGGACAGGGGGCCGAAGCTTTCTTT. Residues: CASSHGQGAEAFF.

This rearrangement joins TRBV12-3 or TRBV12-4 to TRBJ2-2, with D maybe TRBD2 (5 bases). The CDR3 totals 13 residues. Deletions cut 6 bases from V and 6 bases from J, with 11 bases between. The CDR3 is CASRRVRAGELFF. The CDR3 nucleotides are TGTGCCAGCAGGAGGGTACGGGCCGGGGAGCTGTTTTTT.

This rearrangement joins TRBV7-9 to TRBJ2-7; tentatively, D is TRBD1 or TRBD2 (5 bases each). The CDR3 has 15 residues. Germline assignment: CDR1 SEHNR and CDR2 FQNEAQ (reference sequence). V lost 7 bases to trimming and J lost 0 bases, with 16 bases between them. The CDR3 DNA reads as TGTGCCAGCACCGAGGGGTCAGGGCCCTCCTACGAGCAGTACTTC. Translating it yields CASTEGSGPSYEQYF. Looking up the rest from reference TRBV7-9 and TRBJ2-7 gives the full variable domain: DTGVSQNPRHKITKRGQNVTFRCDPISEHNRLYWYRQTLGQGPEFLTYFQNEAQLEKSRLLSDRFSAERPKGSFSTLEIQRTEQGDSAMYLCASTEGSGPSYEQYFGPGTRLTVT.

The V gene is TRBV19, the J gene TRBJ1-2; D is possibly TRBD1 (5 bases). Trimming pared 3 bases from V and 10 bases from J, leaving 9 bases between. CDR1 is LNHDA, CDR2 SQIVND, per germline (reference sequence). The CDR3 covers 11 residues. This chain's CDR3 is CASSIGAIYTF. DNA for the CDR3: TGTGCCAGTAGTATTGGGGCCATCTACACCTTC.

This chain connects TRBV27 to TRBJ2-2; TRBD2 matches 10 bases. The CDR3 totals 16 residues. Germline values: CDR1 MNHEY, CDR2 SMNVEV (reference sequence). Germline trimming cut 7 bases from V and 2 bases from J; bases unmatched to any gene: 7. CDR3 in amino acids: CASTPTSGANTGELFF. The CDR3 DNA reads as TGTGCCAGCACCCCTACTAGCGGGGCTAACACCGGGGAGCTGTTTTTT.

This chain connects TRBV7-5 to TRBJ2-7; TRBD2 is the table's D call, not checked against the DNA. TRBV7-5 is an annotated pseudogene. The CDR3 spans 15 residues. CDR3 nucleotide sequence: TGTGCCAGAAGCTGCAGTTATCAGGGAGGGGACGAGCAGTACTTC. Translated: CARSCSYQGGDEQYF.

This rearrangement joins TRBV3-1 (or the pseudogene TRBV3-2) to TRBJ1-3; 7 bases are a match to TRBD1. CDR1 and CDR2 from the germline V gene are LGHDT and YNNKEL (reference sequence). V was clipped by 5 bases and J by 0 bases; unmatched bases: 4. The CDR3 length is 15 residues. The CDR3: CASSAGGASGNTIYF. In nucleotides, the CDR3 is TGTGCCAGCAGCGCAGGGGGGGCCTCTGGAAACACCATATATTTT.

The chain links TRBV4-3 to TRBJ1-4; TRBD1 is a possible D gene (5 bases). V was clipped by 0 bases and J by 1 base, with 18 bases between them. This CDR3 contains 19 residues. Germline loops: CDR1 LGHNA, CDR2 YSLEER. The CDR3 nucleotides are TGCGCCAGCAGCCAAGATCCTGGAGGTCTCGGGGGAACTAATGAAAAACTGTTTTTT. Translation gives CASSQDPGGLGGTNEKLFF.

V is TRBV28 and J is TRBJ2-2; perhaps TRBD2 as D (6 bases). The CDR3 runs 16 residues. V lost 2 bases, J lost 5 bases, and 15 bases lay in between. CDR1 and CDR2 from the germline V gene are MDHEN and SYDVKM. The CDR3 DNA sequence: TGTGCCAGCAGTTTAAGGGCCGGAGGGTTTACCGGGGAGCTGTTTTTT. It codes for CASSLRAGGFTGELFF.

The chain combines TRBV2 with TRBJ2-1; D remains ambiguous. Germline V gene data show CDR1 as SNHLY and CDR2 as FYNNEI. Trimming cost V 5 bases and J 6 bases, with 5 bases left between them. The CDR3 is 11 residues long. This chain's CDR3 is CASSTPNEQFF. In DNA, the CDR3 is TGTGCCAGCAGTACTCCCAATGAGCAGTTCTTC.

The rearrangement links TRBV28 to TRBJ2-5; 10 positions match TRBD1. V lost 6 bases, J lost 6 bases, and 10 bases stayed unmatched. Germline V gene lookup returns CDR1 MDHEN and CDR2 SYDVKM. The length of the CDR3 is 15 residues. The CDR3 DNA is TGTGCCAGCAGCTCGACCGGGACAGGGGCACAGACCCAGTACTTC. Protein product: CASSSTGTGAQTQYF. The full variable domain, its missing parts supplied by reference TRBV28 and TRBJ2-5, is DVKVTQSSRYLVKRTGEKVFLECVQDMDHENMFWYRQDPGLGLRLIYFSYDVKMKEKGDIPEGYSVSREKKERFSLILESASTNQTSMYLCASSSTGTGAQTQYFGPGTRLLVL.

J is TRBJ2-7 and V is TRBV4-1; D perhaps matches TRBD1 (6 bases). The V gene lost 5 bases and the J gene lost 4 bases, with 21 bases spanning the gap. CDR3 size: 16 residues. Germline loops: CDR1 MGHRA, CDR2 YSYEKL. DNA of the CDR3: TGCGCCAGCAGCGAGGGTACAGGGCGCCTTCGGTACGAGCAGTACTTC. Translated: CASSEGTGRLRYEQYF.

This clone was found once. This sequence joins TRBV24-1 and TRBJ2-5; TRBD1 is a possible D gene (5 bases). V lost 3 bases and J lost 5, with 15 bases in between. The germline V gene encodes CDR1 KGHDR and CDR2 SFDVKD. The CDR3 spans 15 residues. The CDR3 DNA sequence: TGTGCCACCAGTGATCTTTTGACAGAACCTGAGACCCAGTACTTC. Residues: CATSDLLTEPETQYF.

The CDR3 sequence is CASSPGWGDVPSGNTIYF. The DNA for the CDR3 is TGTGCCAGCAGCCCCGGGTGGGGGGACGTACCTTCTGGAAACACCATATATTTT. This rearrangement joins TRBV7-2 to TRBJ1-3, with D possibly matching TRBD1 (5 bases). From germline, CDR1 is SGHTA and CDR2 FQGNSA. The CDR3 is 18 amino acids. V was cut by 5 bases and J by 1 base, with 21 bases left in between.

This chain connects TRBV7-9 to TRBJ2-7; D remains unclear. CDR1 SEHNR and CDR2 FQNEAQ come from the germline V gene (reference sequence). The CDR3 is 12 amino acids. Between the trimmed V and J ends, which lost 5 bases and 5 bases, there was a span of 10 bases. The DNA for the CDR3 is TGTGCCAGCAGCCGCCAGCACCACGAGCAGTACTTC. Its translation is CASSRQHHEQYF.